This T cell receptor (beta chain) was obtained from a study of STAT3 mutations in large granular lymphocyte leukemia. The CDR3 is made up of 13 amino acids. Trimming left V 0 bases short and J 4 bases short, with 7 bases between. CDR1 and CDR2 (germline): GTSNPN, SVGIG (reference sequence). Sequencing was performed with immunoSEQ multiplex PCR; in TCRdb, only in-frame clones are kept and a portion is missing. The table records about 4,000 clones, over 80% of them present only once. Study-wide results and limits: At least one immunodominant TCR beta clonotype appeared in every T-cell large granular lymphocyte leukemia patient. Treatment regimens differed across patients between samplings. After therapy, about 35% of the 18 patients switched clonotypes, all new clones STAT3 wild type.

This clone was counted only a few times. What it recognizes is unknown. This sequence joins TRBV30 and TRBJ1-5, with D uncertain. Sequencing was carried out using peripheral blood mononuclear cells. The TCR sequence derives from a boy aged 5-17 years with T-cell large granular lymphocyte leukemia. Some clones in this sample may be carry-over from other donors' samples. CDR3 amino acids: CAWSVHGNQPQHF. CDR3 coding DNA: TGTGCCTGGAGTGTACATGGAAATCAGCCCCAGCATTTT.